Below, 11 T cell receptor beta chains from the same sample are listed, as sequenced in a study of shared clonotypes between healthy human individuals. Here immunoSEQ multiplex PCR was the method, and the copy in TCRdb shows in-frame clones only, minus some. The table has over a million clones, approximately 80% seen once. The specimen sequenced was memory CD4+ T cells from PBMCs. Subset defined: CD45RA-negative fraction. The receptors come from a man aged 18-30 years in good health. Some clones in this sample may be carry-over from other donors' samples.

The CDR3 nucleotides read TGCGCCAGCAGCCAAGAGTTCGGGGCAACTAATGAAAAACTGTTTTTT. This translates into CASSQEFGATNEKLFF. The genes are TRBV4-3 and TRBJ1-4; no firm D call. This CDR3 contains 16 residues. V lost 0 bases and J lost 0, with 8 bases in between. CDR1 is LGHNA and CDR2 is YSLEER in the germline V gene.

This clone appeared once. Other DNA sequences within the sample encode an identical CDR3. The V and J genes are TRBV28 and TRBJ1-2, with D tentatively TRBD1 (5 bases). Trimming took 3 bases from V and 2 from J, leaving 10 bases between them. CDR1 is MDHEN and CDR2 is SYDVKM in the germline V gene. The CDR3 spans 14 residues. CDR3: CASSLLGGNYGYTF. The DNA for the CDR3 is TGTGCCAGCAGTTTGCTCGGGGGGAACTATGGCTACACCTTC.

Of note for this clone: The likely explanation is a read error, given a far larger clone one base away. This chain joins TRBV7-2 and TRBJ2-3; no definite D call. The V end was cut by 5 bases, the J end by 4 bases, with 4 bases between. The germline gives CDR1 SGHTA, CDR2 FQGNSA. The CDR3 extends over 11 amino acids. The CDR3 here is CASSDSDTQYF. CDR3 in DNA: TGTGCCAGCAGCGACTCAGATACGCAGTATTTT.

The chain is built from TRBV19 and TRBJ2-4; 7 positions match TRBD1. The germline gives CDR1 LNHDA, CDR2 SQIVND (reference sequence). The V gene end was trimmed by 3 bases and the J gene end by 0 bases; junction bases not matched to a gene: 2. The CDR3 is made up of 15 amino acids. In DNA, the CDR3 is TGTGCCAGTAGTATCAGGGGGACAGCCAAAAACATTCAGTACTTC. Protein product: CASSIRGTAKNIQYF. Full variable domain (outside the CDR3, taken from reference TRBV19 and TRBJ2-4): DGGITQSPKYLFRKEGQNVTLSCEQNLNHDAMYWYRQDPGQGLRLIYYSQIVNDFQKGDIAEGYSVSREKKESFPLTVTSAQKNPTAFYLCASSIRGTAKNIQYFGAGTRLSVL.

In its sample, this clone was seen once. The genes are TRBV9 and TRBJ1-3; D gene uncertain. Between the trimmed V and J ends, which lost 2 bases and 0 bases, there was a span of 6 bases. Germline V CDR1 and CDR2: SGDLS, YYNGEE. CDR3 length equals 14 residues. CDR3 protein: CASSVRSSGNTIYF. In DNA, the CDR3 is TGTGCCAGCAGCGTTCGGAGCTCTGGAAACACCATATATTTT.

This chain joins TRBV7-5 and TRBJ2-7; whether TRBD1, the table's D call, matches the DNA was not checked. TRBV7-5 is given as a pseudogene. This CDR3 spans 16 amino acids. The CDR3 loop is CVRSQGLSTASYEQYF. CDR3 coding DNA: TGTGTCAGAAGCCAGGGTCTTAGTACAGCGTCCTACGAGCAGTACTTC.

A single count supports this clone. Within the sample, other DNA sequences also encode this same CDR3. The V and J genes are TRBV30 and TRBJ1-5, with D unresolved. CDR3 length equals 13 residues. CDR1 and CDR2 from the germline V gene are GTSNPN and SVGIG (reference sequence). Deletions cut 3 bases from V and 7 bases from J, with 13 bases between. The CDR3 sequence: CAWSEGGRQPQHF. CDR3 DNA sequence: TGTGCCTGGAGCGAAGGTGGAAGGCAGCCCCAGCATTTT.

This CDR3 is CASSPGYKPNTEAFF. For the CDR3, the DNA is TGTGCCAGCAGCCCCGGGTACAAACCGAACACTGAAGCTTTCTTT. The genes are TRBV14 and TRBJ1-1; D gene ambiguous. Trimming stripped 4 bases from V and 1 base from J, with 13 bases between. Per germline, CDR1 SGHDN and CDR2 FVKESK. The CDR3 totals 15 residues.

This sequence joins TRBV2 and TRBJ1-2; no definite D call. V was shortened by 8 bases and J by 10 bases, with 11 bases between the two germline ends. The germline V gene has CDR1 SNHLY and CDR2 FYNNEI. The CDR3 length is 10 residues. The chain's CDR3 is CASRIGPYTF. The CDR3 nucleotides read TGTGCCAGCCGGATAGGTCCCTACACCTTC.

Here the CDR3 reads CASSSGQGVYNEQFF. The CDR3, as DNA: TGTGCCAGCAGCAGCGGACAGGGTGTATACAATGAGCAGTTCTTC. This chain joins TRBV7-2 and TRBJ2-1; TRBD1 aligns across 8 bases. Germline CDR1 and CDR2: SGHTA and FQGNSA. The V gene end was trimmed by 5 bases and the J gene end by 4 bases; junction bases not matched to a gene: 7. The CDR3 is 15 residues long. The whole variable domain, remainder taken from reference TRBV7-2 and TRBJ2-1, is GAGVSQSPSNKVTEKGKDVELRCDPISGHTALYWYRQSLGQGLEFLIYFQGNSAPDKSGLPSDRFSAERTGGSVSTLTIQRTQQEDSAVYLCASSSGQGVYNEQFFGPGTRLTVL.

The genes are TRBV28 and TRBJ1-5, with 8 bases lining up with TRBD1. The CDR3 covers 17 residues. The junction had 13 bases not matched to a gene; V was cut back by 8 bases and J by 1 base. The germline gives CDR1 MDHEN, CDR2 SYDVKM. CDR3 amino acids: CASHAPGGRESNQPQHF. CDR3 nucleotides: TGTGCCAGCCACGCTCCAGGGGGCAGGGAAAGCAATCAGCCCCAGCATTTT.